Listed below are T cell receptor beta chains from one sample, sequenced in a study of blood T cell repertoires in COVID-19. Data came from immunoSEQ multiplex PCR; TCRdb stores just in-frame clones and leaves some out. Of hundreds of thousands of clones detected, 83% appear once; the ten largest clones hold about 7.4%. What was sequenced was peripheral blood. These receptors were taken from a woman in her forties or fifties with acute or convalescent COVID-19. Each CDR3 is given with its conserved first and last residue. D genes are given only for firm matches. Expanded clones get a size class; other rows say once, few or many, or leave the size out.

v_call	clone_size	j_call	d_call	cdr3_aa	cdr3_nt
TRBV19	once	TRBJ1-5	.	CASSSVDSRSRPQHF	TGTGCCAGTAGTTCGGTGGACTCTCGAAGTAGGCCCCAGCATTTT
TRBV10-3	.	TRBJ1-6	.	CAISTRENSPLHF	TGTGCCATCAGCACCAGGGAAAATTCACCCCTCCACTTT
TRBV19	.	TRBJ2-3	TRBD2	CASSWTRADTQYF	TGTGCCAGTAGTTGGACTAGAGCGGATACGCAGTATTTT
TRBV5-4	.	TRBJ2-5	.	CASSLRGEGQETQYF	TGTGCCAGCAGCTTGAGGGGGGAGGGCCAAGAGACCCAGTACTTC
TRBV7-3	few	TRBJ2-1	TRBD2	CASSPAGTSSYNEQFF	TGTGCCAGCAGCCCAGCCGGGACTAGCTCCTACAATGAGCAGTTCTTC
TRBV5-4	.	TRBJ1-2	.	CASSLASIRGYGYTF	TGTGCCAGCAGCCTGGCCTCAATCAGAGGCTATGGCTACACCTTC
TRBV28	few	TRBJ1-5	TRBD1	CASSALDEGTGFFHTQPQHF	TGTGCCAGCAGTGCGCTTGATGAGGGGACAGGGTTTTTCCATACTCAGCCCCAGCATTTT
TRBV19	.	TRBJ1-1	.	CASREGTEAFF	TGTGCCAGTAGGGAGGGGACTGAAGCTTTCTTT
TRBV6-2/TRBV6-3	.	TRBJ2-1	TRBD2	CASSASGVGQFF	TGTGCCAGCAGTGCAAGCGGGGTTGGGCAGTTCTTC
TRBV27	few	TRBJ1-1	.	CASSLYRLSEAFF	TGTGCCAGCAGTTTGTACAGGCTGAGTGAAGCTTTCTTT
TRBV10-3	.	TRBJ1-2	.	CAISEEVYGYTF	TGTGCCATCAGTGAAGAGGTATATGGCTACACCTTC
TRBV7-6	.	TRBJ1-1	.	CASNRRSEAFF	TGTGCCAGCAACAGAAGGTCTGAAGCTTTCTTT
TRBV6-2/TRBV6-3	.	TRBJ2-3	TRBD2	CASTPSAGLAGEDTQYF	TGTGCCAGCACCCCTTCCGCGGGACTAGCGGGGGAAGATACGCAGTATTTT
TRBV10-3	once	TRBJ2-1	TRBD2	CAIRTSGSTSYNEQFF	TGTGCCATCAGAACTAGCGGGAGCACCTCCTACAATGAGCAGTTCTTC
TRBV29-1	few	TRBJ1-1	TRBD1	CSVSQGATEAFF	TGCAGCGTTTCACAGGGGGCCACTGAAGCTTTCTTT
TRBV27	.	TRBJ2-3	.	CASSLWSNRDDTQYF	TGTGCCAGCAGTTTATGGTCTAACAGGGATGATACGCAGTATTTT
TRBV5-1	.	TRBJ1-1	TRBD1	CASSADRIMNTEAFF	TGCGCCAGCAGCGCGGACAGGATCATGAACACTGAAGCTTTCTTT
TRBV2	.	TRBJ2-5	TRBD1	CASSNRGLRETQYF	TGTGCCAGCTCAAACAGGGGGTTGAGGGAGACCCAGTACTTC
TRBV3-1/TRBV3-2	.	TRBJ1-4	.	CASSTSTGLGEKLFF	TGTGCCAGCAGCACCTCAACAGGGTTGGGTGAAAAACTGTTTTTT
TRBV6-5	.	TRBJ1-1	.	CASSYSEFRETEAFF	TGTGCCAGCAGTTACTCCGAGTTTCGCGAGACTGAAGCTTTCTTT
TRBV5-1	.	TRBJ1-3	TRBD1	CASSLQGAVGNTIYF	TGCGCCAGCAGCTTACAGGGGGCGGTTGGAAACACCATATATTTT
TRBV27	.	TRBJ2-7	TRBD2	CASSEPGTRGIYEQYF	TGTGCCAGCAGCGAGCCTGGGACTAGGGGAATCTACGAGCAGTACTTC
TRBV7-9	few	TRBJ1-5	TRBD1	CASSSQGGPVQPQHF	TGTGCCAGCAGCTCTCAGGGGGGCCCGGTTCAGCCCCAGCATTTT
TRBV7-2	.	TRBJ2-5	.	CASSPYQETQYF	TGTGCCAGCAGCCCTTACCAAGAGACCCAGTACTTC
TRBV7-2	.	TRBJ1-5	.	CASSLAWAEGQPQHF	TGTGCCAGCAGCTTAGCGTGGGCAGAGGGTCAGCCCCAGCATTTT
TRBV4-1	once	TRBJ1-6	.	CASSQERQRDSPLHF	TGCGCCAGCAGCCAAGAACGGCAGCGGGATTCACCCCTCCACTTT
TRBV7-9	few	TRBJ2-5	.	CASSLKGGQETQYF	TGTGCCAGCAGCTTAAAAGGCGGCCAAGAGACCCAGTACTTC
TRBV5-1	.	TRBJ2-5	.	CASSLGWGPGQEETQYF	TGCGCCAGCAGCTTGGGGTGGGGGCCGGGACAAGAAGAGACCCAGTACTTC
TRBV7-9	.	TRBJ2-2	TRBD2	CASSIASGSLSGELFF	TGTGCCAGCAGCATTGCTAGCGGGAGTCTGTCCGGGGAGCTGTTTTTT
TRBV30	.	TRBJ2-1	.	CAWSGGGRSYNEQFF	TGTGCCTGGAGTGGCGGGGGCCGCTCCTACAATGAGCAGTTCTTC
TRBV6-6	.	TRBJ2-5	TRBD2	CASSYVAGGQETQYF	TGTGCCAGCAGTTACGTAGCGGGGGGGCAAGAGACCCAGTACTTC
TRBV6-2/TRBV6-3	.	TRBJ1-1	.	CASSYSPEQAFF	TGTGCCAGCAGTTACTCCCCAGAACAAGCTTTCTTT
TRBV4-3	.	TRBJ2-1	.	CASSQDFGKPGRNEQFF	TGCGCCAGCAGCCAAGATTTCGGAAAGCCGGGAAGAAATGAGCAGTTCTTC